This section outlines one T cell receptor beta chain sequence together with its context. The source of the sample is a study of blood T cell repertoires in COVID-19. Study as a whole: Samples came from the United States, Italy and Spain, spanning acute and convalescent COVID-19.

V gave up 7 bases and J gave up 1 base; unmatched junction bases: 5. CDR1 is ENHRY and CDR2 is SYGVKD in the germline V gene. The CDR3 runs to 14 residues. Methods used by the authors: Quantification of nucleated cells was approximated via reference gene primer amplification. Clones were read by immunoSEQ multiplex PCR, and TCRdb kept only the in-frame ones, dropping some. V and J calls and clone size are as listed in that table; D and trimming were resolved from the DNA. The repertoire holds around 300,000 clones, with 80% to 90% as singletons. Assignment of participants to cohorts was predicated upon participant-reported clinical history. Among Cohort 3 donors, those recovered had two negative PCRs, clearance, or symptom resolution.

This chain joins TRBV10-3 and TRBJ1-1; 8 bases are shared with TRBD1. This TCR was sampled from a woman between 18 and 29 years old who had recovered from COVID-19. The sequencing sample was made of PBMCs or T cells enriched from blood (not recorded which). Written as DNA, the CDR3 is TGTGCCATCAACCGACAGGGGACGAACACTGAAGCTTTCTTT. Its protein product is CAINRQGTNTEAFF.